Listed below are T cell receptor beta chains from one sample, sequenced in a study of T-cell reconstitution after alpha-beta-depleted transplantation in children. TCRdb recomputed calls from the PCR reads with MiXCR, one row per CDR3 protein. Of 300,000 or so distinct CDR3 sequences in the sample, about 10% were seen once. This material consisted of PBMCs from the stem cell graft donor, taken from the stem cell graft. These receptors came from a human donor who donated a stem cell graft to a child with SCID. The CDR3 runs from the conserved cysteine through the conserved F or W. A D gene is named only where the DNA matches it firmly. Clone size is given for some rows only: seen once, a few or many times, or a class if the clone is expanded.

v_call	clone_size	j_call	d_call	cdr3_aa	cdr3_nt
TRBV7-9	few	TRBJ1-2	-	CASSPDLPGANYGYTF	TGTGCCAGCAGCCCAGACTTACCGGGAGCTAACTATGGCTACACCTTC
TRBV6-2/TRBV6-3	few	TRBJ2-3	-	CASLQGGGPGDTQYF	TGTGCCAGTCTTCAGGGAGGGGGGCCTGGAGATACGCAGTATTTT
TRBV20-1	few	TRBJ1-5	-	CSASIQALNQPQHF	TGCAGTGCTAGTATCCAGGCCTTAAATCAGCCCCAGCATTTT
TRBV18	few	TRBJ1-1	-	CASSYQEMNTEAFF	TGTGCCAGCTCATATCAGGAGATGAACACTGAAGCTTTCTTT
TRBV7-9	-	TRBJ2-1	-	CASSFGGVYNEQFF	TGTGCCAGCAGCTTCGGCGGGGTGTACAATGAGCAGTTCTTC
TRBV11-2	-	TRBJ2-1	TRBD1	CASSSSGTAKNEQFF	TGTGCCAGCAGCTCCTCCGGGACAGCTAAAAATGAGCAGTTCTTC
TRBV5-1	many	TRBJ2-5	-	CASSLGIETQYF	TGCGCCAGCAGCTTGGGGATAGAGACCCAGTACTTC
TRBV16	few	TRBJ1-1	-	CASSQSRAFRANTEAFF	TGTGCCAGCAGCCAATCTAGGGCCTTCAGGGCGAACACTGAAGCTTTCTTT
TRBV6-2/TRBV6-3	few	TRBJ2-3	-	CASSQGVGDTQYF	TGTGCCAGCAGTCAGGGAGTGGGAGATACGCAGTATTTT
TRBV7-2	few	TRBJ1-2	TRBD1	CASSFNRGKGYGYTF	TGTGCCAGCAGCTTCAACAGGGGGAAGGGCTATGGCTACACCTTC
TRBV11-2	-	TRBJ2-2	TRBD1	CASSLGGYLDRGLLGELFF	TGTGCCAGCAGCTTAGGGGGATACTTGGACAGGGGGCTCCTCGGGGAGCTGTTTTTT
TRBV3-1	many	TRBJ2-1	TRBD1	CASHQGTGIINEQFF	TGTGCCAGCCATCAAGGGACAGGTATTATCAATGAGCAGTTCTTC
TRBV7-6	many	TRBJ2-7	-	CASSLGSSGEQYF	TGTGCCAGCAGCTTAGGGAGTTCGGGCGAGCAGTACTTC
TRBV19	-	TRBJ2-2	-	CASSIGGLRELFF	TGTGCCAGTAGTATAGGAGGGCTTCGGGAGCTGTTTTTT
TRBV15	-	TRBJ2-5	-	CATSRKETQYF	TGTGCCACCAGCCGAAAAGAGACCCAGTACTTC
TRBV5-1	-	TRBJ2-5	TRBD2	CASSLLPSGETQYF	TGCGCCAGCAGCTTGCTTCCTAGCGGGGAGACCCAGTACTTC
TRBV18	few	TRBJ2-1	-	CASSPPAGLDEQFF	TGTGCCAGCTCACCACCGGCAGGACTGGATGAGCAGTTCTTC
TRBV6-5	-	TRBJ1-1	-	CASRARNTEAFF	TGTGCCAGCAGGGCCAGAAACACTGAAGCTTTCTTT
TRBV29-1	-	TRBJ1-1	-	CSGGMYTEAFF	TGCAGCGGGGGGATGTACACTGAAGCTTTCTTT
TRBV5-5	few	TRBJ1-5	-	CASSLAPGVGNQPQHF	TGTGCCAGCAGCTTGGCTCCGGGGGTGGGCAATCAGCCCCAGCATTTT
TRBV12-3/TRBV12-4	few	TRBJ2-7	-	CASSLYRIVDEQYF	TGTGCCAGCAGTTTGTACAGGATCGTGGACGAGCAGTACTTC
TRBV20-1	-	TRBJ2-3	TRBD1	CSASLDRGLTDTQYF	TGCAGTGCTAGTCTTGACAGGGGGCTCACAGATACGCAGTATTTT
TRBV2	-	TRBJ2-1	TRBD2	CASRHSGGKPNEQFF	TGTGCCAGCAGACATAGCGGGGGGAAGCCCAATGAGCAGTTCTTC
TRBV2	-	TRBJ1-6	-	CASSESVGDSPLHF	TGTGCCAGCAGTGAATCGGTCGGGGATTCACCCCTCCACTTT
TRBV5-1	many	TRBJ2-3	TRBD2	CASSPGLAGADTQYF	TGCGCCAGCAGCCCGGGACTAGCTGGGGCAGATACGCAGTATTTT
TRBV5-1	-	TRBJ2-2	TRBD1	CASSRTTGGSDTGELFF	TGCGCCAGCAGCAGAACGACAGGGGGATCGGACACCGGGGAGCTGTTTTTT
TRBV2	few	TRBJ1-1	-	CASSDWLTEAFF	TGTGCCAGCAGTGACTGGCTCACTGAAGCTTTCTTT